This record covers a single TCR beta chain. Its antigen is currently not known. Per-base quality was not reported, and no clone a single base away is much larger than it. The CDR3 goes from the cysteine to the phenylalanine over 15 residues. Kept here is only the CDR3 DNA, which spans 45 bases and is read in frame from base 1. Trimming removed 6 bases from V and 4 bases from J; the gene matches leave 4 bases unexplained. Per the germline V gene, MNHEY is the CDR1 and SVGAGI is the CDR2. TCRbeta CDR3 regions were amplified from genomic DNA using the immunoSEQ Assay, a bias-controlled multiplex PCR. On the study's bioinformatics: Nucleated cell counts per sample were estimated from amplification of reference gene primers within the assay. Sequence reads were collapsed and filtered to measure the absolute abundance of every unique TCRbeta CDR3 rearrangement. Productive Simpson clonality was computed per sample as the square root of Simpson's diversity index over productive rearrangements. The clones in this table, taken by TCRdb from immuneACCESS, are in-frame only. Not every clone is retained; where verified, under half of the shortfall comes from an unresolved V gene, and the cause of the rest is unknown. That table is the source of V, J and clone size, and D and trimming were worked out from the DNA. This sample comprises approximately 49,000 clones, 75% to 85% of them detected only once. Less than 3% of the sample lies in the top ten.

The collaborating institutions used their own protocols to collect whole blood in K2EDTA tubes. For TCRbeta analysis, collaborators shipped samples in one of three forms: frozen whole blood, isolated PBMCs, or DNA extracted from either of those sample types. This entry is derived from a study of blood T cell repertoires in COVID-19 (TCRdb year 2020). About the study as a whole: Collaborator samples came from the United States, Italy and Spain and covered acute and convalescent phases of COVID-19. The prospective study material was composed of cDNA or gDNA derived from T cells, B-cell-depleted T cells, or PBMCs. A de-identified subject ID, COVID-19 status, age in years and sex were almost always included in the sample metadata. A freely available public database, intended as a resource for researchers studying the immune response to SARS-CoV-2, is where the repertoires were released. Subjects who had been exposed to COVID-19, were actively infected with it, or had recovered from it provided the deeply sampled blood TCRbeta repertoires that made up the dataset. Samples were obtained from the ongoing ImmuneRACE study (first 160 participants) and from 1,200 or so subjects provided by 6 global collaborators. Where HLA class I and class II types were available, the types were taken from metadata supplied by the sample provider, not from assay-based typing.

Study-level results and caveats: The amount of clinical and demographic metadata varied by source and participant and was provided uncurated.

Sequenced: peripheral blood. The source of this sequence is a woman in her sixties or seventies with acute or convalescent COVID-19. The chain links TRBV6-5 with TRBJ2-1; 12 bases in between match TRBD2. The encoded CDR3 is CASRTTSGGYNEQFF. DNA sequence: TGTGCCAGCAGAACCACTAGCGGGGGGTACAATGAGCAGTTCTTC.